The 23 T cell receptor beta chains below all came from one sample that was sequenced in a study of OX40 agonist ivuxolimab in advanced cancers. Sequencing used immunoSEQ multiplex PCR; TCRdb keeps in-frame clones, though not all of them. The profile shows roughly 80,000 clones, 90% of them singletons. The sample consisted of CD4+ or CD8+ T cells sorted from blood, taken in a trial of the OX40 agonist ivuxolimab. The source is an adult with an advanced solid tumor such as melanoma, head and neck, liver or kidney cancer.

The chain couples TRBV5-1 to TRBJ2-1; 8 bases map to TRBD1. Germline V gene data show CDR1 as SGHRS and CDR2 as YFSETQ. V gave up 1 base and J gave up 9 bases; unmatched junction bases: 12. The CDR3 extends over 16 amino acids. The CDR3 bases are TGCGCCAGCAGCTTGACCCAGGGGGCGCGAACATTTGAGCAGTTCTTC. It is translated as CASSLTQGARTFEQFF.

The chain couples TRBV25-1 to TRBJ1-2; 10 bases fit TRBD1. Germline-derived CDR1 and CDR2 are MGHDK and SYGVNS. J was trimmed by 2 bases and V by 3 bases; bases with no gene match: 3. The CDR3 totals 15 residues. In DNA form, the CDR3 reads TGTGCCAGCAGTGATGTGGACAGGGGGAACTATGGCTACACCTTC. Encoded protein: CASSDVDRGNYGYTF.

The CDR3 DNA follows: TGTGCCAGCAGGAGGACAGGGGATCAGCCCCAGCATTTT. Amino acids: CASRRTGDQPQHF. V is TRBV6-5 and J is TRBJ1-5; TRBD1 agrees at 9 bases. With 6 bases clipped from V and 5 bases from J, the junction kept 2 bases outside the gene matches. The V gene's germline CDR1 is MNHEY and CDR2 SVGAGI. This CDR3 region has 13 residues.

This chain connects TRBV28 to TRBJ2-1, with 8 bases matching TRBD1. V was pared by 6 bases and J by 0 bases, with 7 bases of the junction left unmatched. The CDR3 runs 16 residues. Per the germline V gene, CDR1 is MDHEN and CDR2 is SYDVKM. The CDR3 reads CASSPRGRTSYNEQFF. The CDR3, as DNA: TGTGCCAGCAGCCCCAGGGGGCGGACCTCCTACAATGAGCAGTTCTTC.

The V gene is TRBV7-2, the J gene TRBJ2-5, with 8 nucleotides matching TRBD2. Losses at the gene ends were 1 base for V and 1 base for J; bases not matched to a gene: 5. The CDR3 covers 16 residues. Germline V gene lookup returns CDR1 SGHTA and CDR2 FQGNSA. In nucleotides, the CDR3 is TGTGCCAGCAGCTTAGTCTACGGGAGGGGCCAAGAGACCCAGTACTTC. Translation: CASSLVYGRGQETQYF.

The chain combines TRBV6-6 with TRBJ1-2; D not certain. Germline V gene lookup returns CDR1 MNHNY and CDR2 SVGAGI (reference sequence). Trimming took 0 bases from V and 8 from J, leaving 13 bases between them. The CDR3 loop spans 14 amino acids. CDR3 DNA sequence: TGTGCCAGCAGTTACTCTCTCACCTCGGCCGGCTACACCTTC. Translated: CASSYSLTSAGYTF.

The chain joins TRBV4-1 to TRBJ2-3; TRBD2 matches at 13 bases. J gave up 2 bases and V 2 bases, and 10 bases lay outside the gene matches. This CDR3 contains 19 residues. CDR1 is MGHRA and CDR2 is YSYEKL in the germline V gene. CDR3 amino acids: CASSQYIRGTSGTTDTQYF. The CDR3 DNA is TGCGCCAGCAGCCAATACATCCGGGGGACTAGCGGGACCACAGATACGCAGTATTTT.

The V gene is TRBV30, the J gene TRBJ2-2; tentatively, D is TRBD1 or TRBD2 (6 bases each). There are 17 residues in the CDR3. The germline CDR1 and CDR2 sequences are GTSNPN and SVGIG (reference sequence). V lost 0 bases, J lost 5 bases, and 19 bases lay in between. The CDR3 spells CAWSVFGGRSGTGELFF. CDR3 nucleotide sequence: TGTGCCTGGAGTGTATTCGGGGGCAGGAGTGGGACCGGGGAGCTGTTTTTT.

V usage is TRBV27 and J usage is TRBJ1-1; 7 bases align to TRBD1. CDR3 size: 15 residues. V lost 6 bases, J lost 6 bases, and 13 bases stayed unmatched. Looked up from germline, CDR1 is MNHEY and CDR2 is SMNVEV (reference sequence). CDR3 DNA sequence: TGTGCCAGCAGCCCCAGGGGGGCGCATAAGCCTGAAGCTTTCTTT. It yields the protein CASSPRGAHKPEAFF.

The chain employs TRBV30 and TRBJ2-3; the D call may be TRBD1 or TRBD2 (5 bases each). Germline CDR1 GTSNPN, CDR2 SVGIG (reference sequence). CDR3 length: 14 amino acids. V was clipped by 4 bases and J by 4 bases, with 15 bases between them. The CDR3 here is CAWMDPGRADTQYF. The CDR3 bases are TGTGCCTGGATGGACCCGGGGCGTGCAGATACGCAGTATTTT.

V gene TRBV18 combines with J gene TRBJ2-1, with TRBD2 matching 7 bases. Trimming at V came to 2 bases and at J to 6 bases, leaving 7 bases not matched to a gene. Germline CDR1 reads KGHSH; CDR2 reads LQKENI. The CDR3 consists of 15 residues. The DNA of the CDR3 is TGTGCCAGCTCACCAACGGCGGGAGAAATCAATGAGCAGTTCTTC. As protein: CASSPTAGEINEQFF.

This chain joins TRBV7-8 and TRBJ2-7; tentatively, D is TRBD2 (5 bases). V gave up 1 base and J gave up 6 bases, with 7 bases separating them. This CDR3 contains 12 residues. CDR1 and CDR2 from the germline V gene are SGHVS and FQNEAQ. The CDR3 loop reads CASSLVRGEQYF. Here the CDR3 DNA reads TGTGCCAGCAGCTTAGTCCGGGGCGAGCAGTACTTC.

CDR3 nucleotide sequence: TGTGCCAGCAGCGTAGAGTCTAGCGGGGTTCAGGACGAGCAGTACTTC. Translation gives CASSVESSGVQDEQYF. The chain couples TRBV9 to TRBJ2-7; 9 bases agree with TRBD2. Trimming removed 0 bases from V and 5 bases from J; junction bases left unmatched: 9. Germline CDR1 reads SGDLS; CDR2 reads YYNGEE. The CDR3 runs to 16 residues.

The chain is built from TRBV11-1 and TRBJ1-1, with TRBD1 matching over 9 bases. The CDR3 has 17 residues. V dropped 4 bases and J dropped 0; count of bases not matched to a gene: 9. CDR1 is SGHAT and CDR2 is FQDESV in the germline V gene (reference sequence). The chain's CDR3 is CASSSNNRGLLNTEAFF. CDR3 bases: TGTGCCAGCAGCTCCAATAACAGGGGGCTGCTGAACACTGAAGCTTTCTTT.

This CDR3 reads CASSPDPAQETQYF. CDR3 nucleotide sequence: TGTGCCAGCAGCCCTGACCCCGCCCAAGAGACCCAGTACTTC. The chain employs TRBV7-2 and TRBJ2-5; D gene uncertain. The germline CDR1 and CDR2 sequences are SGHTA and FQGNSA. The CDR3 spans 14 residues. The V and J ends lost 5 bases and 1 base respectively, with 11 bases between them. The full variable domain, rest sourced from reference TRBV7-2 and TRBJ2-5, is GAGVSQSPSNKVTEKGKDVELRCDPISGHTALYWYRQSLGQGLEFLIYFQGNSAPDKSGLPSDRFSAERTGGSVSTLTIQRTQQEDSAVYLCASSPDPAQETQYFGPGTRLLVL.

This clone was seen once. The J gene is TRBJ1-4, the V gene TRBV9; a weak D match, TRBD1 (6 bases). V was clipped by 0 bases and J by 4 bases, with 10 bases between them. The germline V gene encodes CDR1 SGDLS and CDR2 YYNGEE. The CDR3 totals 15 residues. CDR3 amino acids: CASSVAGGGNEKLFF. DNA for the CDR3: TGTGCCAGCAGCGTAGCTGGAGGGGGTAATGAAAAACTGTTTTTT.

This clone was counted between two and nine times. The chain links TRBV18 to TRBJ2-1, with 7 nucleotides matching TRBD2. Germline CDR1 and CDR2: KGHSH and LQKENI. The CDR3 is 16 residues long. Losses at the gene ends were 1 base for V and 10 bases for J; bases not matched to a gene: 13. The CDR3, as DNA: TGTGCCAGCTCACCACGGACTAGTTGGGGGACTGGGGAGCAGTTCTTC. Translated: CASSPRTSWGTGEQFF.

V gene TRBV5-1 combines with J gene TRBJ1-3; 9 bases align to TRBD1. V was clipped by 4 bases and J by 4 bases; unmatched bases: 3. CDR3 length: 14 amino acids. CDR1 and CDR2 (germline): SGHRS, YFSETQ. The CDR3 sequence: CASSAGQGGNTIYF. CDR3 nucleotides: TGCGCCAGCAGCGCGGGACAGGGAGGAAACACCATATATTTT.

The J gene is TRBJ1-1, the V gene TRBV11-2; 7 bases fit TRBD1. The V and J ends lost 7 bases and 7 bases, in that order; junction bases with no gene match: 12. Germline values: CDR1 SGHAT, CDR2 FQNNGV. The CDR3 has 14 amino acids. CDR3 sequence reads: CASTFRTGRIEAFF. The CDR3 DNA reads TGTGCCAGCACCTTTAGGACAGGCCGGATTGAAGCTTTCTTT.

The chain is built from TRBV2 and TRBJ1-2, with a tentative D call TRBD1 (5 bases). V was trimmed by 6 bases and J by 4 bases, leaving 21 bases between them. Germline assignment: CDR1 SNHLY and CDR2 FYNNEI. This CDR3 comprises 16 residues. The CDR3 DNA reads TGTGCCAGCAGGGAACTAATTTATGGGGGTGGCTATGGCTACACCTTC. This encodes CASRELIYGGGYGYTF.

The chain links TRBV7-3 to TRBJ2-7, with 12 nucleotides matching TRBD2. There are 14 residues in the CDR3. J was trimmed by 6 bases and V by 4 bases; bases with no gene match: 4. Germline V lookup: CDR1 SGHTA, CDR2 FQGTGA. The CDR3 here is CASSSELAGGEQYF. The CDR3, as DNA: TGTGCCAGCAGCTCCGAACTAGCGGGAGGCGAGCAGTACTTC.

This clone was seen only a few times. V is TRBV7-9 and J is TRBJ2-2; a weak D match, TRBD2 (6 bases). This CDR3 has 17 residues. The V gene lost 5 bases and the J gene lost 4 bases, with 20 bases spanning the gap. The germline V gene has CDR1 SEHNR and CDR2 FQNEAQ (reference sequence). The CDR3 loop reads CASSINSGTFPTGELFF. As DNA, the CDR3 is TGTGCCAGCAGCATAAATTCCGGGACTTTCCCCACCGGGGAGCTGTTTTTT. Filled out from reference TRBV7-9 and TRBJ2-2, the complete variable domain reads DTGVSQNPRHKITKRGQNVTFRCDPISEHNRLYWYRQTLGQGPEFLTYFQNEAQLEKSRLLSDRFSAERPKGSFSTLEIQRTEQGDSAMYLCASSINSGTFPTGELFFGEGSRLTVL.

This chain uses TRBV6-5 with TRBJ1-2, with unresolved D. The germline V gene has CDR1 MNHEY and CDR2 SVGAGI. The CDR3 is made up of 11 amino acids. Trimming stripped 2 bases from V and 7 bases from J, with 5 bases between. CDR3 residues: CASSYPLGYTF. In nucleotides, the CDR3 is TGTGCCAGCAGTTACCCGCTTGGCTACACCTTC.